A selection of T cell receptor beta chains follows, all from one sample in a study of patients with pleural tuberculosis. TCRdb reprocessed the reads with MiXCR, giving one entry per CDR3 protein. The sample consists of approximately 50,000 distinct CDR3 sequences, about 7.9% of them appearing once. These receptors were obtained from a human donor with pleural tuberculosis. CDR3s leave out the opening cysteine and the closing phenylalanine or tryptophan. Each record gives: D gene, V gene, clone size, J gene, CDR3 protein. A D gene is named only where the DNA matches it firmly. Clone size, where shown, is once, few, many, or a class for clones that have expanded.

.,TRBV29-1,.,TRBJ1-1,SVKRTGNLNTEAF
.,TRBV5-4,few,TRBJ2-3,ASSLVAEMGTQY
.,TRBV19,.,TRBJ2-7,ASSPGESTYEQY
TRBD1,TRBV20-1,many,TRBJ1-5,SAKVKDRDFRPQH
.,TRBV6-2/TRBV6-3,many,TRBJ2-7,ASSSGEQY
.,TRBV27,many,TRBJ1-2,ASSASNVYT
TRBD2,TRBV20-1,many,TRBJ2-1,SAGGRSKNEQF
.,TRBV24-1,many,TRBJ2-1,ATSDQPQGLEWNEQF
.,TRBV11-2,many,TRBJ2-7,ASSSGGPYEQY
.,TRBV5-1,many,TRBJ1-1,ASSLELDTEAF
.,TRBV11-1,many,TRBJ1-6,ASSNTGTRGSPLH
TRBD2,TRBV7-2,many,TRBJ2-5,ASSLVSGNVETQY
TRBD1,TRBV28,.,TRBJ2-3,ASRYEITGANAQY
.,TRBV10-3,many,TRBJ2-1,ATVGGPAYNEQF
.,TRBV19,many,TRBJ1-1,ASSIDYTTWGLAEAF
.,TRBV2,many,TRBJ1-5,ASTPGGVNQPQH